The 31 T cell receptor beta chains presented below share a single source sample, sequenced in a study of T cell responses to AZD1222 COVID-19 vaccine. The assay was immunoSEQ multiplex PCR, and TCRdb's table has in-frame clones only and misses some. This sample has 150,000 or so clones, with around nine tenths found just once. The input for sequencing was peripheral blood, taken on day 0 of AZD1222 vaccination. These TCRs come from an adult in good health.

This chain's CDR3 is CASSLTSGDYNEQFF. As DNA, the CDR3 is TGTGCCAGCAGCTTAACGAGCGGGGACTACAATGAGCAGTTCTTC. The V call is TRBV7-3, the J call TRBJ2-1, with TRBD2 matching over 7 bases. With V trimmed by 0 bases and J by 3 bases, 2 bases remained unmatched. The CDR3 is 15 amino acids. Germline-derived CDR1 and CDR2 are SGHTA and FQGTGA.

The chain carries TRBV7-8 and TRBJ2-5; no clear D. Trimming removed 5 bases at V and 4 bases at J, with 14 bases between. Germline lookup yields CDR1 SGHVS and CDR2 FQNEAQ. The CDR3 has 14 residues. For the CDR3, the DNA is TGTGCCAGCAGCCCCCCGGAAGGGTTAGAGACCCAGTACTTC. Its translation is CASSPPEGLETQYF.

The V gene is TRBV5-6, the J gene TRBJ1-2, with no clear D. The CDR3 consists of 11 residues. The germline gives CDR1 SGHDT, CDR2 YYEEEE. Trimming took off 2 bases at V and 4 bases at J, with 3 bases between the two ends. This CDR3 is CASSFFYGYTF. The CDR3 nucleotides read TGTGCCAGCAGCTTTTTCTATGGCTACACCTTC.

This chain uses TRBV5-1 with TRBJ2-1; the match to TRBD1 covers 7 bases. V trimming: 1 base; J trimming: 6 bases; junction bases outside the gene matches: 4. Germline V gene lookup returns CDR1 SGHRS and CDR2 YFSETQ. CDR3 size: 14 residues. Here the CDR3 reads CASSLWDSSNEQFF. DNA of the CDR3: TGCGCCAGCAGCTTGTGGGACAGTAGCAATGAGCAGTTCTTC.

The J gene is TRBJ2-7, the V gene TRBV7-9; 9 positions match TRBD1. This CDR3 region has 15 residues. V was pared by 6 bases and J by 4 bases, with 10 bases of the junction left unmatched. The V gene's germline CDR1 is SEHNR and CDR2 FQNEAQ (reference sequence). The CDR3: CASSPPSGTGYEQYF. CDR3 DNA sequence: TGTGCCAGCAGTCCCCCCTCCGGGACAGGGTACGAGCAGTACTTC.

The V gene is TRBV7-3, the J gene TRBJ2-2, with 7 positions matching TRBD1. Germline CDR1 and CDR2: SGHTA and FQGTGA. V lost 5 bases, J lost 6 bases, and 6 bases stayed unmatched. This CDR3 spans 14 amino acids. CDR3 sequence: CASSLMTGPGELFF. CDR3 bases: TGTGCCAGCAGCCTCATGACAGGGCCCGGGGAGCTGTTTTTT.

The chain recombines TRBV7-6 with TRBJ1-5; TRBD1 agrees at 9 bases. V gave up 4 bases and J gave up 7 bases; unmatched junction bases: 17. The CDR3 is 18 amino acids. The germline V gene encodes CDR1 SGHVS and CDR2 FNYEAQ. The CDR3 reads CASSSGPTLTGGRQPQHF. CDR3 DNA sequence: TGTGCCAGCAGCTCAGGACCGACATTGACAGGGGGAAGACAGCCCCAGCATTTT.

This chain links TRBV2 with TRBJ2-7; no firm D call. V was pared by 6 bases and J by 6 bases, with 9 bases between. Germline V CDR1 and CDR2: SNHLY, FYNNEI. The CDR3 loop spans 11 amino acids. For the CDR3, the DNA is TGTGCCAGCAGGACCCCGGGCGAGCAGTACTTC. Residues: CASRTPGEQYF.

The gene calls are TRBV9 and TRBJ2-1; D is uncertain. This CDR3 has 14 residues. Germline V gene data show CDR1 as SGDLS and CDR2 as YYNGEE. V gave up 2 bases and J gave up 6 bases, with 12 bases separating them. The CDR3 nucleotides are TGTGCCAGCAGCGTCCGGACGACCCCCAATGAGCAGTTCTTC. Amino acids: CASSVRTTPNEQFF.

This clone was detected once. V usage is TRBV7-8 and J usage is TRBJ2-1; TRBD1 agrees at 11 bases. The CDR3 length is 15 residues. V was pared by 5 bases and J by 2 bases, with 2 bases of the junction left unmatched. Germline V CDR1 and CDR2: SGHVS, FQNEAQ. The CDR3 here is CASSQGQGAYNEQFF. The CDR3 coding sequence is TGTGCCAGCAGCCAGGGACAGGGGGCCTACAATGAGCAGTTCTTC.

This chain connects TRBV12-3 or TRBV12-4 to TRBJ2-3; D is uncertain. V was clipped by 6 bases and J by 2 bases, with 3 bases between them. The length of the CDR3 is 11 residues. This CDR3 reads CASRFTDTQYF. The CDR3 region has the DNA TGTGCCAGCAGGTTCACAGATACGCAGTATTTT.

This clone appeared a single time. This chain links TRBV4-1 with TRBJ2-3; 7 bases are a match to TRBD2. The CDR3 is made up of 16 amino acids. The ends lost 3 bases at V and 6 bases at J; junction bases unmatched: 12. Germline CDR1 and CDR2: MGHRA and YSYEKL. In nucleotides, the CDR3 is TGCGCCAGCAGCCAGCAGCGGGGACGAGGCGGCGATACGCAGTATTTT. Encoded protein: CASSQQRGRGGDTQYF.

The rearrangement links TRBV7-3 to TRBJ2-1; D is perhaps TRBD2 (6 bases). Per germline, CDR1 SGHTA and CDR2 FQGTGA. The CDR3 has 15 residues. Trimming shortened V by 4 bases and J by 3 bases, and 13 bases separated the two germline ends. In DNA form, the CDR3 reads TGTGCCAGCAGCTCCTTTGGGCGGGACTACAATGAGCAGTTCTTC. Translating it yields CASSSFGRDYNEQFF.

The V and J genes are TRBV19 and TRBJ1-1; TRBD1 aligns across 7 bases. Germline V lookup: CDR1 LNHDA, CDR2 SQIVND (reference sequence). This CDR3 contains 15 residues. After removal of 4 bases from V and 5 bases from J, the junction contained 10 bases not matched to a gene. In DNA form, the CDR3 reads TGTGCCAGTAGTACAAAGACAGGGAGGGAAACTGAAGCTTTCTTT. Residues: CASSTKTGRETEAFF.

The chain links TRBV7-2 to TRBJ1-2; perhaps TRBD1 as D (5 bases). There are 14 residues in the CDR3. Deletions cut 1 base from V and 3 bases from J, with 9 bases between. From germline, CDR1 is SGHTA and CDR2 FQGNSA. The CDR3, as DNA: TGTGCCAGCAGCTTAGTGGGGACCCACTATGGCTACACCTTC. Translated: CASSLVGTHYGYTF.

The chain joins TRBV30 to TRBJ2-7; tentatively, D is TRBD1 (6 bases). CDR3 length: 13 amino acids. Germline V gene lookup returns CDR1 GTSNPN and CDR2 SVGIG (reference sequence). V lost 5 bases to trimming and J lost 1 base, with 12 bases between them. DNA for the CDR3: TGTGCCTGGGACCGGACAGCGTCCTACGAGCAGTACTTC. Translating it yields CAWDRTASYEQYF.

V gene TRBV12-3 or TRBV12-4 combines with J gene TRBJ1-1; 7 bases agree with TRBD1. J gave up 4 bases and V 3 bases, and 2 bases lay outside the gene matches. The length of the CDR3 is 13 residues. The chain's CDR3 is CASSFGDSTEAFF. CDR3 nucleotide sequence: TGTGCCAGCAGTTTTGGGGACAGCACTGAAGCTTTCTTT.

The V and J genes are TRBV19 and TRBJ2-6, with D uncertain. Deletions cut 4 bases from V and 1 base from J, with 5 bases between. Germline V gene sequence: CDR1 LNHDA, CDR2 SQIVND (reference sequence). The CDR3 covers 14 residues. The CDR3 coding sequence is TGTGCCAGTAGTACCGGATCTGGGGCCAACGTCCTGACTTTC. Encoded protein: CASSTGSGANVLTF.

The chain joins TRBV3-1 (or the pseudogene TRBV3-2) to TRBJ1-1, with D hard to call. V dropped 4 bases and J dropped 4 bases, with 7 bases sitting between them. There are 12 residues in the CDR3. Germline lookup yields CDR1 LGHDT and CDR2 YNNKEL (reference sequence). The CDR3 DNA sequence: TGTGCCAGCAGCCTCCCGTCCACTGAAGCTTTCTTT. Translating it yields CASSLPSTEAFF.

This rearrangement joins TRBV12-5 to TRBJ2-1; D is unresolved. Germline V gene lookup returns CDR1 LGHNT and CDR2 FRNRAP. V lost 0 bases to trimming and J lost 7 bases, with 10 bases between them. The CDR3 length is 14 residues. The CDR3 is CASGLVWEQNEQFF. The CDR3 coding sequence is TGTGCTAGTGGTTTGGTATGGGAACAAAATGAGCAGTTCTTC.

The chain combines TRBV29-1 with TRBJ1-1, with 8 bases matching TRBD1. The CDR3 has 13 residues. Germline CDR1 and CDR2: SQVTM and ANQGSEA. Trimming took 4 bases from V and 4 from J; bases not matched to a gene: 5. The CDR3 nucleotides read TGCAGCGTTGGTCGGACAGGGTCCACTGAAGCTTTCTTT. Amino acids: CSVGRTGSTEAFF.

V and J are TRBV7-2 and TRBJ1-2; D unresolved. CDR1 SGHTA and CDR2 FQGNSA come from the germline V gene. V lost 2 bases and J lost 9, with 16 bases in between. The CDR3 loop spans 14 amino acids. The chain's CDR3 is CASSLFGRFLSYTF. The CDR3, as DNA: TGTGCCAGCAGCTTATTTGGCAGGTTTTTAAGCTACACCTTC.

The J gene is TRBJ1-2, the V gene TRBV13; TRBD1 agrees at 8 bases. This CDR3 is 15 amino acids long. The J segment lost 7 bases and the V segment lost 0 bases, leaving 7 bases of the junction unmatched. Germline loops: CDR1 PRHDT, CDR2 FYEKMQ (reference sequence). The CDR3 loop is CASSLGTAGQGGYTF. The CDR3 DNA reads as TGTGCCAGCAGCTTAGGCACGGCAGGACAGGGTGGCTACACCTTC.

The chain couples TRBV5-1 to TRBJ1-1; no firm D call. Germline CDR1 and CDR2: SGHRS and YFSETQ. With 0 bases removed from V and 0 bases from J, the gap between germline ends came to 12 bases. The CDR3 has 16 amino acids. The CDR3 sequence: CASSLVRGSVNTEAFF. For the CDR3, the DNA is TGCGCCAGCAGCTTGGTACGGGGATCTGTGAACACTGAAGCTTTCTTT.

This chain joins TRBV15 and TRBJ2-6, with a tentative D call TRBD1 (5 bases). There are 14 residues in the CDR3. Germline-derived CDR1 and CDR2 are LNHNV and YYDKDF (reference sequence). Trimming removed 0 bases from V and 6 bases from J, with 6 bases in between. The CDR3 sequence is CATSRDRAANVLTF. The CDR3 coding sequence is TGTGCCACCAGCAGAGACAGGGCGGCCAACGTCCTGACTTTC. Complete variable domain (other parts from reference TRBV15 and TRBJ2-6): DAMVIQNPRYQVTQFGKPVTLSCSQTLNHNVMYWYQQKSSQAPKLLFHYYDKDFNNEADTPDNFQSRRPNTSFCFLDIRSPGLGDTAMYLCATSRDRAANVLTFGAGSRLTVL.

The rearrangement joins TRBV27 to TRBJ1-5, with TRBD1 matching over 8 bases. CDR1 MNHEY and CDR2 SMNVEV come from the germline V gene (reference sequence). J gave up 1 base and V 2 bases, and 10 bases lay outside the gene matches. CDR3 size: 18 residues. The CDR3 DNA reads as TGTGCCAGCAGTTTAACCGGGACAGGAGGATGGAGCAATCAGCCCCAGCATTTT. Residues: CASSLTGTGGWSNQPQHF.

This chain joins TRBV5-6 and TRBJ2-7, with TRBD2 as a possible D gene (6 bases). The CDR3 is 15 residues long. Per the germline V gene, CDR1 is SGHDT and CDR2 is YYEEEE. The ends were cut back, 0 bases at V and 2 bases at J, with 12 bases in the middle. In DNA, the CDR3 is TGTGCCAGCAGCTTGGCCGGCGGGAAGGCCTACGAGCAGTACTTC. Translating gives CASSLAGGKAYEQYF.

The rearrangement uses TRBV7-8 and TRBJ1-1, with D unclear. Trimming pared 5 bases from V and 0 bases from J, leaving 10 bases between. CDR1 is SGHVS and CDR2 is FQNEAQ in the germline V gene. The CDR3 has 14 residues. The CDR3 protein is CASSPGPVNTEAFF. The CDR3 DNA is TGTGCCAGCAGCCCCGGTCCGGTGAACACTGAAGCTTTCTTT.

This CDR3 is CASSLAGALTYYGYTF. In nucleotides, the CDR3 is TGTGCCAGCAGTTTGGCGGGAGCCCTCACGTACTATGGCTACACCTTC. The chain employs TRBV28 and TRBJ1-2; the D is unclear. V was cut by 3 bases and J by 3 bases, with 17 bases left in between. Germline assignment: CDR1 MDHEN and CDR2 SYDVKM. This CDR3 region has 16 residues.

The J gene is TRBJ1-5, the V gene TRBV19; D uncertain. Trimming left V 5 bases short and J 1 base short, with 12 bases between. CDR3 length: 15 amino acids. The V gene's germline CDR1 is LNHDA and CDR2 SQIVND (reference sequence). The CDR3 reads CASSGFSPSNQPQHF. For the CDR3, the DNA is TGTGCCAGTAGTGGTTTCTCCCCGAGCAATCAGCCCCAGCATTTT.

This chain links TRBV18 with TRBJ1-6; TRBD1 aligns across 7 bases. CDR1 is KGHSH, CDR2 LQKENI, per germline. With V trimmed by 6 bases and J by 0 bases, 17 bases remained unmatched. The CDR3 consists of 20 residues. The CDR3 coding sequence is TGTGCCAGCTCGCGATCCACCGGGACAGAGAGAAGCTCCTATAATTCACCCCTCCACTTT. It codes for CASSRSTGTERSSYNSPLHF.